The 12 T cell receptor beta chains reported below all come from one sample, sequenced in a study of PD-1 blockade in classical Hodgkin lymphoma. The time point here: cycle 4 day 1 (C4D1), after less than 7 weeks of nivolumab. With no exception, relapse followed autologous stem cell transplantation in all patients, and brentuximab vedotin exposure varied. This table comes from immunoSEQ multiplex PCR, and its TCRdb copy is limited to in-frame clones, with some not included. The repertoire holds about 90,000 clones, with just over 90% as singletons. The material sequenced was peripheral blood mononuclear cells (PBMCs), taken before the fourth cycle of nivolumab. Every receptor here comes from a human donor with classical Hodgkin lymphoma.

This chain uses TRBV7-9 with TRBJ2-5, with no clear D. The germline V gene encodes CDR1 SEHNR and CDR2 FQNEAQ (reference sequence). Trimming pared 1 base from V and 1 base from J, leaving 7 bases between. This CDR3 has 14 residues. The CDR3 DNA reads TGTGCCAGCAGCTTAGATAGACCCCAAGAGACCCAGTACTTC. Translating gives CASSLDRPQETQYF.

The V call is TRBV7-3, the J call TRBJ1-2; maybe TRBD1 (6 bases). This CDR3 is built from 14 residues. V dropped 5 bases and J dropped 3 bases, with 13 bases sitting between them. CDR1 and CDR2 (germline): SGHTA, FQGTGA. The CDR3, as DNA: TGTGCCAGCAGCGCCCCGGGACAAGACTATGGCTACACCTTC. Protein sequence: CASSAPGQDYGYTF.

The genes are TRBV19 and TRBJ2-3, with D hard to call. Germline-derived CDR1 and CDR2 are LNHDA and SQIVND (reference sequence). Between the trimmed V and J ends, which lost 3 bases and 8 bases, there was a span of 21 bases. CDR3 size: 16 residues. CDR3 residues: CASSISGYPSVSTQYF. As DNA, the CDR3 is TGTGCCAGTAGTATCTCGGGCTATCCCTCCGTTTCTACGCAGTATTTT.

This rearrangement joins TRBV27 to TRBJ1-3; no clear D gene. The germline V and J ends were trimmed by 1 base and 0 bases, with 13 bases remaining between them. In germline, CDR1 is MNHEY, CDR2 SMNVEV (reference sequence). The CDR3 consists of 17 residues. CDR3 sequence reads: CASSLLSSGISGNTIYF. CDR3 nucleotide sequence: TGTGCCAGCAGTTTATTGAGTTCTGGGATCTCTGGAAACACCATATATTTT.

The rearrangement joins TRBV7-2 to TRBJ1-6, with D perhaps TRBD1 (5 bases). Trimming cost V 4 bases and J 9 bases, with 13 bases left between them. The CDR3 contains 14 residues. In germline, CDR1 is SGHTA, CDR2 FQGNSA. CDR3 loop: CASSSAGRASPLHF. As DNA, the CDR3 is TGTGCCAGCAGCTCCGCGGGCAGGGCTTCACCCCTCCACTTT.

This clone appeared a single time. V is TRBV4-3 and J is TRBJ1-5, with 7 bases aligning to TRBD1. There are 15 residues in the CDR3. The V and J ends lost 1 base and 7 bases, in that order; junction bases with no gene match: 7. The germline CDR1 and CDR2 sequences are LGHNA and YSLEER. The CDR3 DNA reads as TGCGCCAGCAGCCAAGTATTAGGGGGCGACCAGCCCCAGCATTTT. Amino acids: CASSQVLGGDQPQHF.

V is TRBV5-6 and J is TRBJ2-2, with D perhaps given as TRBD1 or TRBD2 (6 bases each). Germline V lookup: CDR1 SGHDT, CDR2 YYEEEE. V lost 4 bases and J 0 bases, leaving 16 bases between the germline ends. This CDR3 has 17 residues. For the CDR3, the DNA is TGTGCCAGCAGCCCGGGGTGGGGGGCCCCGAACACCGGGGAGCTGTTTTTT. It codes for CASSPGWGAPNTGELFF.

This clone was counted once. The J gene is TRBJ1-1, the V gene TRBV27; 7 bases align to TRBD1. The CDR3 sequence is 15 residues long. Looked up from germline, CDR1 is MNHEY and CDR2 is SMNVEV (reference sequence). Trimming cost V 5 bases and J 1 base; bases outside gene matches: 7. CDR3 sequence reads: CASSKRTGTNTEAFF. The CDR3 nucleotides are TGTGCCAGCAGTAAAAGGACAGGAACGAACACTGAAGCTTTCTTT.

V usage is TRBV12-5 and J usage is TRBJ2-1; D uncertain. Germline assignment: CDR1 LGHNT and CDR2 FRNRAP. This CDR3 spans 13 amino acids. Deletions cut 2 bases from V and 9 bases from J, with 11 bases between. The CDR3 bases are TGTGCTAGTGGTTTGAACGAAGGGATTGAGCAGTTCTTC. Translating gives CASGLNEGIEQFF.

The chain combines TRBV28 with TRBJ1-1; 8 bases align to TRBD1. The germline CDR1 and CDR2 sequences are MDHEN and SYDVKM. CDR3 length: 14 amino acids. V trimming: 5 bases; J trimming: 6 bases; junction bases outside the gene matches: 8. In nucleotides, the CDR3 is TGTGCCAGCAGTCCAACCGGGACAGGCGCTGAAGCTTTCTTT. Encoded protein: CASSPTGTGAEAFF.

The table lists this clone with a count of one. The genes are TRBV5-4 and TRBJ1-2, with D perhaps TRBD1 (5 bases). In germline, CDR1 is SGHNT, CDR2 YYREEE (reference sequence). The CDR3 spans 15 residues. V gave up 4 bases and J gave up 5 bases, with 18 bases separating them. The CDR3: CASSALGGRAYGYTF. DNA for the CDR3: TGTGCCAGCAGCGCCCTGGGCGGCAGGGCTTATGGCTACACCTTC.

This clone appeared a single time. V gene TRBV30 combines with J gene TRBJ1-1, with D perhaps matching TRBD1 (5 bases). With 1 base removed from V and 8 bases from J, the gap between germline ends came to 11 bases. CDR1 and CDR2 from the germline V gene are GTSNPN and SVGIG (reference sequence). The CDR3 runs to 12 residues. This chain's CDR3 is CAWSGDRSEAFF. For the CDR3, the DNA is TGTGCCTGGAGTGGGGACCGTAGCGAAGCTTTCTTT.